This T cell receptor beta chain was captured in a study of CD4+ T cells in melanoma (dated by TCRdb to between 2021 and 2023). A note on the overall study: The study investigated neoantigen-specific CD4+ T cells in human melanoma. Beyond this particular receptor, the publication reports: Neoantigen-specific CD4+ T cells were reported to be correlated with the function of CD8+ T cells, macrophages and B cells. Neoantigen-specific CD4+ T cells in melanoma were reported to show diverse differentiation states.

Patients with melanoma were used as donors. Details on this clone: No antigen is known for it. Per-base quality was not reported, and no clone a single base away is much larger than it.

V gives up 0 bases and J gives up 0 bases, and the segment between their germline ends measures 19 bases. From the cysteine up to the phenylalanine, the CDR3 has a length of 19 residues. The retained sequence is limited to the CDR3, 57 bases, with the frame set at the first base. Libraries were constructed by the immunoSEQ multiplex PCR assay. The immuneACCESS repertoire file appears here via TCRdb, limited to in-frame rearrangements. These files lack a portion of the clones; in checked studies, under half of the deficit traces to unresolved V genes, and the cause of the others is not known. In this sample the table shows roughly 150,000 clones, around nine tenths of which occur a single time. The top ten clones comprise 1.5% of the sample.

The rearranged segments are TRBV23-1 and TRBJ2-3; the D gene is possibly TRBD1 or TRBD2, each agreeing over 5 bases. TRBV23-1 is an ORF, and what it does is uncertain. The receptor comes from a human donor with melanoma. The sequence in DNA is TGCGCCAGCAGTCAATCGAATCGCAGGGCTCGAGGGAGCACAGATACGCAGTATTTT. The resulting protein is CASSQSNRRARGSTDTQYF.